This T cell receptor (beta chain) was documented in a study of post-analysis software for immune sequencing data. About the research overall: Patients with relapsing-remitting, secondary progressive and progressive-relapsing multiple sclerosis courses were all represented.

Notes on the study in general: Strong co-clustering by F measure linked samples that shared a preparation batch. Roughly 5 TRBV segments (TRBV5-6, TRBV5-1 and TRBV20-1 among them) occurred more frequently in patients than in controls.

CDR1 is LNHNV and CDR2 is YYDKDF in the germline V gene (reference sequence). V shed 0 bases and J 5 bases; nucleotides not matched to a gene: 10. The CDR3 runs 17 residues. This clonotype was counted once. Antigen unknown. Built from TCR beta cDNA, the libraries had unique molecular identifiers in them. Yield was 500,000 to 600,000 cDNA molecules from about 0.94 to 9.7 million T cells. TCRdb used MiXCR to reprocess the PCR reads, holding one entry per CDR3 protein. The repertoire has some 890,000 distinct CDR3 sequences, roughly 58% of them found once; the top ten carry 4.6%. The rearrangement links TRBV15 to TRBJ2-7; 10 nucleotides agree with TRBD2. The source of this sequence is a girl aged 5 to 17 with multiple sclerosis. Sequenced input: blood. For the CDR3, the DNA is TGTGCCACCAGCAGAGAAAGTTGGAGCGGGGGGGCCAACGAGCAGTACTTC. It is translated as CATSRESWSGGANEQYF.